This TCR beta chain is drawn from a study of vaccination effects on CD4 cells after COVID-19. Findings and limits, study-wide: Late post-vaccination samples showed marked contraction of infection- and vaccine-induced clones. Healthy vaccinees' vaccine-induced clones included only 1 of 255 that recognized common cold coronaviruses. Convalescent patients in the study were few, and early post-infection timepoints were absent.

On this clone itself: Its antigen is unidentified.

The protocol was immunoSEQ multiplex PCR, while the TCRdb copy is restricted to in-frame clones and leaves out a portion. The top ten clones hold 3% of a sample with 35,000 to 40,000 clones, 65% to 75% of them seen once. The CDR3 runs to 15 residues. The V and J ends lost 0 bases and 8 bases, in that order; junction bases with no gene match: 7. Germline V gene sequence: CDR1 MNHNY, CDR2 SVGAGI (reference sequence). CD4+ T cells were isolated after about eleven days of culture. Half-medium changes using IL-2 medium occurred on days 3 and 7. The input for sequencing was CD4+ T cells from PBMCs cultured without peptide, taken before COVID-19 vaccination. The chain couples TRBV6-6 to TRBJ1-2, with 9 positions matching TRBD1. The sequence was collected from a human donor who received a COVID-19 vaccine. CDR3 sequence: CASSYSLTGGYGYTF. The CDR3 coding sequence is TGTGCCAGCAGTTACTCGCTCACAGGGGGCTACGGCTACACCTTC.